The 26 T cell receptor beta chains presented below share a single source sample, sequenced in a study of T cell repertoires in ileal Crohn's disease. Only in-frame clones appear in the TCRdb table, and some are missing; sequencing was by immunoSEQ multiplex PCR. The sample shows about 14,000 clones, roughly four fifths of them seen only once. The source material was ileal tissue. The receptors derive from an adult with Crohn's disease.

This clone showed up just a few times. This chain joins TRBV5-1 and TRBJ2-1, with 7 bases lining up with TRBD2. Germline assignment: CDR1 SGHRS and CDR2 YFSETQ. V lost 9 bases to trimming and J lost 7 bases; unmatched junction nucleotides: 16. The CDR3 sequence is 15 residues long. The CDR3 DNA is TGCGCCACCGCTAGGGGAGGGGCTTTTGGGAATGAGCAGTTCTTC. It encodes CATARGGAFGNEQFF.

CDR3 protein: CASSANGGLGFF. CDR3 bases: TGTGCCAGCAGTGCCAACGGGGGGTTGGGGTTCTTC. The chain has TRBV27 and TRBJ2-1; 7 nucleotides align to TRBD2. Per the germline V gene, CDR1 is MNHEY and CDR2 is SMNVEV (reference sequence). The CDR3 totals 12 residues. V shed 5 bases and J 15 bases; nucleotides not matched to a gene: 10.

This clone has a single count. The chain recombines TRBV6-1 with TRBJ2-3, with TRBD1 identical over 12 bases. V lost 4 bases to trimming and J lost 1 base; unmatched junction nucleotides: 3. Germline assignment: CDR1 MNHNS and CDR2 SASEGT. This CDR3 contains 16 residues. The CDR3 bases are TGTGCCAGCAGTGGGGACAGGGGGCGCGGCACAGATACGCAGTATTTT. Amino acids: CASSGDRGRGTDTQYF.

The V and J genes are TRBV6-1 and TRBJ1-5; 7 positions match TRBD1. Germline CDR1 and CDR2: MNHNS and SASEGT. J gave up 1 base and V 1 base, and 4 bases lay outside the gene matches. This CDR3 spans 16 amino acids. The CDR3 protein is CASSEVRGLSNQPQHF. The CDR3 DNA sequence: TGTGCCAGCAGTGAAGTGAGGGGGCTCAGCAATCAGCCCCAGCATTTT.

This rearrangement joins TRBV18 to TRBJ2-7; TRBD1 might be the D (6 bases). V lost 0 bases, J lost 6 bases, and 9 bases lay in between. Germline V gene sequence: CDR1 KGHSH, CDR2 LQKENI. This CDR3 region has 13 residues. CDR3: CASSPPGQFEQYF. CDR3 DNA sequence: TGTGCCAGCTCACCACCCGGACAGTTCGAGCAGTACTTC. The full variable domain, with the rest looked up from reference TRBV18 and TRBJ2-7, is NAGVMQNPRHLVRRRGQEARLRCSPMKGHSHVYWYRQLPEEGLKFMVYLQKENIIDESGMPKERFSAEFPKEGPSILRIQQVVRGDSAAYFCASSPPGQFEQYFGPGTRLTVT.

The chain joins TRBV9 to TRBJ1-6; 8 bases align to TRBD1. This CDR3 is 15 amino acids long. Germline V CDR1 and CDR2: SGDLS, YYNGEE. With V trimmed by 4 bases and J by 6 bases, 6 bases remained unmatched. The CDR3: CASSQGQGGNSPLHF. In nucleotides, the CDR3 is TGTGCCAGCAGCCAAGGACAGGGTGGTAATTCACCCCTCCACTTT.

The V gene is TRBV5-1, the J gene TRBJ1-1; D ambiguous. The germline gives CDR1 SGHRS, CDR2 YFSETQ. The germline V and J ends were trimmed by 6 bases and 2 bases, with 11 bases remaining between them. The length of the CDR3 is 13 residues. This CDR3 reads CASTDQENTEAFF. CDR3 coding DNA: TGCGCCAGCACCGACCAGGAAAACACTGAAGCTTTCTTT.

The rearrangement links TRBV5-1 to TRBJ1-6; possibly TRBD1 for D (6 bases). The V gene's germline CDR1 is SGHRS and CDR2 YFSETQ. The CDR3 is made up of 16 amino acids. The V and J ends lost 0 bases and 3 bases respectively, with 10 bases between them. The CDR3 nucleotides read TGCGCCAGCAGCTTGGGCAGGACAGACTATAATTCACCCCTCCACTTT. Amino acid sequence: CASSLGRTDYNSPLHF.

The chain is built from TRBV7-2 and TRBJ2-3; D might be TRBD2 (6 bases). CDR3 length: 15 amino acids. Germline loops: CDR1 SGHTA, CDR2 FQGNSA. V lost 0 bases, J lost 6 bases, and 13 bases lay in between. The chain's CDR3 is CASSLAGGAGDTQYF. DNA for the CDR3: TGTGCCAGCAGCTTAGCGGGGGGAGCAGGGGATACGCAGTATTTT.

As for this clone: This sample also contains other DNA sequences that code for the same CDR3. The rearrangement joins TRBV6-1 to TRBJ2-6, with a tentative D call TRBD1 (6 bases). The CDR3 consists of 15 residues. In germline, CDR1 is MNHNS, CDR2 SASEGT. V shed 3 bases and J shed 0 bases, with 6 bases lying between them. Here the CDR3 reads CASSEDSSGANVLTF. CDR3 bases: TGTGCCAGCAGTGAGGACAGCTCTGGGGCCAACGTCCTGACTTTC.

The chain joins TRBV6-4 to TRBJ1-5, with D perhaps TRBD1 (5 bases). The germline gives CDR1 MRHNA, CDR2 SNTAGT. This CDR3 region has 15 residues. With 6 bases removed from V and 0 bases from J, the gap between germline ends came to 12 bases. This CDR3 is CASRYRQTSNQPQHF. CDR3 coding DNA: TGTGCCAGCAGGTACCGACAGACTAGCAATCAGCCCCAGCATTTT.

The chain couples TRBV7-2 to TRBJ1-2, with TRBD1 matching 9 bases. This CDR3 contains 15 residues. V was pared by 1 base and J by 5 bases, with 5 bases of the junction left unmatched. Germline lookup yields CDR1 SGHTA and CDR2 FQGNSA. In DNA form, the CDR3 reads TGTGCCAGCAGCTTAGAGGGAGGACAGGGGTATGGCTACACCTTC. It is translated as CASSLEGGQGYGYTF.

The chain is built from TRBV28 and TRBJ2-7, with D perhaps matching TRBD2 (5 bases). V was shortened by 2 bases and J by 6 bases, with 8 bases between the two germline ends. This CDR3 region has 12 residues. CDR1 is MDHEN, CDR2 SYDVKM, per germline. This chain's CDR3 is CASSLRGFEQYF. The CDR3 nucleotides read TGTGCCAGCAGTTTACGGGGTTTCGAGCAGTACTTC.

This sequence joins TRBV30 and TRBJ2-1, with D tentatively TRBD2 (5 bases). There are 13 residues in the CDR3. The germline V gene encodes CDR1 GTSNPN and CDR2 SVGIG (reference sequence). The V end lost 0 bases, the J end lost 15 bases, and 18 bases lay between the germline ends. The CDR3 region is CAWSVHGTPRGFF. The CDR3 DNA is TGTGCCTGGAGTGTACACGGCACTCCTCGGGGGTTCTTC.

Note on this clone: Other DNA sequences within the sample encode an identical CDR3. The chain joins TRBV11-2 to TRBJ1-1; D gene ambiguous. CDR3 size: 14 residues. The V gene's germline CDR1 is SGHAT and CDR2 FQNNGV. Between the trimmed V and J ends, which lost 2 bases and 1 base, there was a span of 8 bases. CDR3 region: CASSLPRQNTEAFF. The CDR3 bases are TGTGCCAGCAGCTTACCCCGACAGAACACTGAAGCTTTCTTT.

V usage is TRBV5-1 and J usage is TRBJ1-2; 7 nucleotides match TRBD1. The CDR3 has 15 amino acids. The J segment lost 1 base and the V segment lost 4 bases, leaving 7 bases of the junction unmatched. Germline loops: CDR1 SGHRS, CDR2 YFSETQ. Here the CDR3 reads CASSATGWVNYGYTF. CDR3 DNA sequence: TGCGCCAGCAGCGCGACAGGGTGGGTTAACTATGGCTACACCTTC.

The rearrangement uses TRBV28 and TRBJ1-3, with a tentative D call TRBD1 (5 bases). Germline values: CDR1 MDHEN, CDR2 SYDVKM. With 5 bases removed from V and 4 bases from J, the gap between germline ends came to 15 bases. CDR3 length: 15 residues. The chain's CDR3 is CASSNRGVTGNTIYF. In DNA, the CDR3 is TGTGCCAGCAGTAACCGGGGGGTAACCGGAAACACCATATATTTT.

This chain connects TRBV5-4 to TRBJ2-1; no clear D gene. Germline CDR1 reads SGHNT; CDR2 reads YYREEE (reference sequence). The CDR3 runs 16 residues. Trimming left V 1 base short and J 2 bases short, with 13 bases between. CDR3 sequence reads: CASSLSTHFPYNEQFF. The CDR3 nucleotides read TGTGCCAGCAGCTTGTCTACCCATTTCCCCTACAATGAGCAGTTCTTC.

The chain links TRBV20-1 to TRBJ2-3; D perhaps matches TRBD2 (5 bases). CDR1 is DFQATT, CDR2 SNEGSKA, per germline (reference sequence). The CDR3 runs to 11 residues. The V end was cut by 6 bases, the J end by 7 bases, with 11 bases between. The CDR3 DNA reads TGCAGTGCGGACCGAGGGCATACGCAGTATTTT. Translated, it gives CSADRGHTQYF.

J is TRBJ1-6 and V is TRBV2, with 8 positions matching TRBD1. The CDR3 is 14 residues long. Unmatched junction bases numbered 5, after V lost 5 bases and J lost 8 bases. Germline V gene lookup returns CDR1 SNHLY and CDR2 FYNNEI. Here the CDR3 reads CASSLQGAHSPLHF. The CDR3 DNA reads TGTGCCAGCAGTTTGCAGGGGGCGCATTCACCCCTCCACTTT.

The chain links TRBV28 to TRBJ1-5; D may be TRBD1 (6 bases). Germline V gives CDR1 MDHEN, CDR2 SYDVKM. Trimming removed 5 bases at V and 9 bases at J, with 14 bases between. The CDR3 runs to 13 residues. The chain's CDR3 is CASSPDSVRPQHF. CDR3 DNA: TGTGCCAGCAGTCCGGACAGCGTTAGGCCCCAGCATTTT. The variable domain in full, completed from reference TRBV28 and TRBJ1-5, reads DVKVTQSSRYLVKRTGEKVFLECVQDMDHENMFWYRQDPGLGLRLIYFSYDVKMKEKGDIPEGYSVSREKKERFSLILESASTNQTSMYLCASSPDSVRPQHFGDGTRLSIL.

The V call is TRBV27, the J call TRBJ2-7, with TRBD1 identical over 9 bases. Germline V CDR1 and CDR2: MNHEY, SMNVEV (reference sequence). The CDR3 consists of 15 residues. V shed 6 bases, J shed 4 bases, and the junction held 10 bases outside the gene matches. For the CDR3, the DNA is TGTGCCAGCAGATACACCGGGACAGGGCTATACGAGCAGTACTTC. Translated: CASRYTGTGLYEQYF.

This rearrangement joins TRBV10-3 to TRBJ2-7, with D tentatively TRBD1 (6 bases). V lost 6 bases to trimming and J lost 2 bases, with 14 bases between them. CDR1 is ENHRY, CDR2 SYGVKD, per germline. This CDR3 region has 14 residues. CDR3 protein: CAISPSTGAYEQYF. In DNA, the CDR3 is TGTGCCATCAGCCCGTCGACAGGAGCCTACGAGCAGTACTTC.

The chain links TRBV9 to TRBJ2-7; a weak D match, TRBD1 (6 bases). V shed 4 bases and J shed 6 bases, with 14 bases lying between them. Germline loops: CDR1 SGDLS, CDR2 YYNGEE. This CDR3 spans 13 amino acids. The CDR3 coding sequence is TGTGCCAGCAGCTTCGGGACATTATCCGAGCAGTACTTC. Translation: CASSFGTLSEQYF. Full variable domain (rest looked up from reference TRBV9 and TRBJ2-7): DSGVTQTPKHLITATGQRVTLRCSPRSGDLSVYWYQQSLDQGLQFLIQYYNGEERAKGNILERFSAQQFPDLHSELNLSSLELGDSALYFCASSFGTLSEQYFGPGTRLTVT.

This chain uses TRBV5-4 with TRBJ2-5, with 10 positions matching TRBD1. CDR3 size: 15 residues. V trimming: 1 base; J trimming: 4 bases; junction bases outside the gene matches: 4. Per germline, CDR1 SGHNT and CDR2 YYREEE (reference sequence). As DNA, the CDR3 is TGTGCCAGCAGCTTGAGACAGGGGGCCAGAGAGACCCAGTACTTC. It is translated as CASSLRQGARETQYF. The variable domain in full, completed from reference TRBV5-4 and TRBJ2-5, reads ETGVTQSPTHLIKTRGQQVTLRCSSQSGHNTVSWYQQALGQGPQFIFQYYREEENGRGNFPPRFSGLQFPNYSSELNVNALELDDSALYLCASSLRQGARETQYFGPGTRLLVL.

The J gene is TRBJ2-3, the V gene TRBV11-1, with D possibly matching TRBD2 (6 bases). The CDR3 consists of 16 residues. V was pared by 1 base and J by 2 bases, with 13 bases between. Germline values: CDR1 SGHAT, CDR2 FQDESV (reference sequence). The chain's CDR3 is CASSLGGGVDTDTQYF. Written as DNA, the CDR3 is TGTGCCAGCAGCTTAGGTGGCGGGGTCGACACAGATACGCAGTATTTT.